The 17 T cell receptor beta chains presented below share a single source sample, sequenced in a study of sequential checkpoint blockade in melanoma. The treatment: randomized to nivolumab then ipilimumab (arm A) or the reverse (arm B). This table comes from immunoSEQ multiplex PCR, and its TCRdb copy is limited to in-frame clones, with some not included. The sample gives more than 15,000 clones, 75% to 85% of which show up once; 30% to 45% is in the top ten. The material was CD8+ T cells sorted from blood (inferred from file names), obtained from a patient given nivolumab and ipilimumab in sequence. The receptor set was obtained from a human donor with melanoma.

The rearrangement joins TRBV2 to TRBJ1-6; D is undetermined. The V gene's germline CDR1 is SNHLY and CDR2 FYNNEI. Deletions cut 4 bases from V and 7 bases from J, with 14 bases between. This CDR3 spans 15 amino acids. CDR3 bases: TGTGCCAGCAGTGGAGAACAGCCTGGGAATTCACCCCTCCACTTT. It codes for CASSGEQPGNSPLHF. Using reference TRBV2 and TRBJ1-6 for the parts outside the CDR3, the full variable domain is EPEVTQTPSHQVTQMGQEVILRCVPISNHLYFYWYRQILGQKVEFLVSFYNNEISEKSEIFDDQFSVERPDGSNFTLKIRSTKLEDSAMYFCASSGEQPGNSPLHFGNGTRLTVT.

This clone has only a few counts. The chain has TRBV27 and TRBJ2-5; D is possibly TRBD2 (5 bases). The V gene's germline CDR1 is MNHEY and CDR2 SMNVEV (reference sequence). CDR3 length: 15 amino acids. V was trimmed by 2 bases and J by 2 bases, leaving 12 bases between them. CDR3 sequence: CASSLEGRVQETQYF. CDR3 nucleotide sequence: TGTGCCAGCAGTTTAGAGGGCCGGGTACAAGAGACCCAGTACTTC.

The chain employs TRBV27 and TRBJ1-5, with a possible D match to TRBD1 (6 bases). V lost 3 bases, J lost 6 bases, and 21 bases lay in between. The CDR3 is made up of 17 amino acids. Per germline, CDR1 MNHEY and CDR2 SMNVEV (reference sequence). Written as DNA, the CDR3 is TGTGCCAGCAGTTTTGTGGGGGCTTCCCCGGAATCTCAGCCCCAGCATTTT. Its translation: CASSFVGASPESQPQHF.

The chain links TRBV4-1 to TRBJ1-2; 8 bases agree with TRBD1. The CDR3 loop spans 15 amino acids. Germline CDR1 is MGHRA and CDR2 is YSYEKL. After removal of 3 bases from V and 8 bases from J, the junction contained 11 bases not matched to a gene. The CDR3 is CASSQPTGDPEGYTF. The CDR3 DNA reads as TGCGCCAGCAGCCAGCCGACAGGGGACCCCGAAGGCTACACCTTC.

J is TRBJ2-7 and V is TRBV30; D not resolved. The CDR3 length is 11 residues. Trimming pared 1 base from V and 4 bases from J, leaving 5 bases between. Germline V gene lookup returns CDR1 GTSNPN and CDR2 SVGIG (reference sequence). CDR3 nucleotides: TGTGCCTGGAGTGCCCATTACGAGCAGTACTTC. Translated, it gives CAWSAHYEQYF.

The chain couples TRBV19 to TRBJ1-3; D is possibly TRBD1 (5 bases). V dropped 5 bases and J dropped 4 bases, with 18 bases sitting between them. From germline, CDR1 is LNHDA and CDR2 SQIVND (reference sequence). The CDR3 consists of 16 residues. DNA of the CDR3: TGTGCCAGTAGTCCCCACAGGTTCGACCTGGGAAACACCATATATTTT. Protein product: CASSPHRFDLGNTIYF.

This sequence joins TRBV28 and TRBJ2-7; 10 bases match TRBD1. Trimming at V came to 5 bases and at J to 4 bases, leaving 5 bases not matched to a gene. The CDR3 consists of 14 residues. The germline gives CDR1 MDHEN, CDR2 SYDVKM. CDR3 sequence reads: CASSETGGEYEQYF. DNA for the CDR3: TGTGCCAGCAGTGAGACAGGGGGCGAATACGAGCAGTACTTC.

This chain joins TRBV7-9 and TRBJ1-2; TRBD1 might be the D (5 bases). The germline V gene has CDR1 SEHNR and CDR2 FQNEAQ (reference sequence). The CDR3 has 15 amino acids. V gave up 2 bases and J gave up 5 bases, with 15 bases separating them. DNA for the CDR3: TGTGCCAGCAGCTTAACGCAGGGTAACGAGTATGGCTACACCTTC. Its translation is CASSLTQGNEYGYTF.

The J gene is TRBJ2-7, the V gene TRBV6-5, with 9 bases lining up with TRBD2. The germline V gene has CDR1 MNHEY and CDR2 SVGAGI. This CDR3 contains 14 residues. J was trimmed by 1 base and V by 6 bases; bases with no gene match: 4. The CDR3 reads CASREREVSYEQYF. CDR3 sequence (DNA): TGTGCCAGCAGGGAGCGGGAGGTTTCCTACGAGCAGTACTTC.

The chain combines TRBV27 with TRBJ2-7; 11 nucleotides align to TRBD1. CDR3 size: 15 residues. CDR1 is MNHEY and CDR2 is SMNVEV in the germline V gene (reference sequence). J was trimmed by 2 bases and V by 6 bases; bases with no gene match: 6. In DNA, the CDR3 is TGTGCCAGCAGCGGGGGACAGGGGGTCACCTACGAGCAGTACTTC. Protein product: CASSGGQGVTYEQYF.

The genes are TRBV19 and TRBJ2-7, with TRBD2 matching over 9 bases. The germline V gene encodes CDR1 LNHDA and CDR2 SQIVND (reference sequence). Losses at the gene ends were 8 bases for V and 4 bases for J; bases not matched to a gene: 9. The CDR3 is made up of 14 amino acids. CDR3 coding DNA: TGTGCCAGTGGTCGCGGGGGGGACCCTTACGAGCAGTACTTC. It yields the protein CASGRGGDPYEQYF.

The J gene is TRBJ1-1, the V gene TRBV19; possibly TRBD1 for D (6 bases). The V gene's germline CDR1 is LNHDA and CDR2 SQIVND (reference sequence). Trimming shortened V by 9 bases and J by 6 bases, and 17 bases separated the two germline ends. This CDR3 comprises 13 residues. The CDR3: CASGGGRVSEAFF. The CDR3 DNA sequence: TGTGCCAGCGGGGGGGGCAGGGTCTCTGAAGCTTTCTTT.

The V call is TRBV15, the J call TRBJ1-5, with 10 nucleotides matching TRBD1. The V segment lost 6 bases and the J segment 6 bases; nucleotides outside the gene matches: 11. The CDR3 is 16 residues long. Germline V gene sequence: CDR1 LNHNV, CDR2 YYDKDF (reference sequence). CDR3 loop: CATSRDRGFSGQPQHF. CDR3 nucleotides: TGTGCCACCAGTCGGGACAGGGGATTCTCCGGTCAGCCCCAGCATTTT.

The V call is TRBV29-1, the J call TRBJ1-1, with D possibly matching TRBD1 (6 bases). The CDR3 has 10 amino acids. V gave up 6 bases and J gave up 7 bases, with 9 bases separating them. Germline V gene sequence: CDR1 SQVTM, CDR2 ANQGSEA. This CDR3 is CSVATGEAFF. In DNA form, the CDR3 reads TGCAGCGTCGCGACAGGTGAAGCTTTCTTT.

To note about this clone: The junction shows a germline mismatch at one end, possibly a read error. V is TRBV6-1 and J is TRBJ2-7; 16 bases match TRBD2. The CDR3 is 15 amino acids. Germline values: CDR1 MNHNS, CDR2 SASEGT. CDR3 sequence (DNA): TGTGCCAGCAGTGAAGCCCCGGGACTAGCGGGAGGGCGGAACTTC. Translated, it gives CASSEAPGLAGGRNF.

The V call is TRBV7-8, the J call TRBJ2-7, with D maybe TRBD2 (6 bases). Looked up from germline, CDR1 is SGHVS and CDR2 is FQNEAQ. With 4 bases removed from V and 5 bases from J, the gap between germline ends came to 18 bases. CDR3 length equals 15 residues. CDR3 region: CASSSRDSTSNEQYF. The CDR3, as DNA: TGTGCCAGCAGCTCCCGGGACTCAACAAGCAACGAGCAGTACTTC.

The chain is built from TRBV19 and TRBJ1-2, with a possible D match to TRBD1 (5 bases). Germline V lookup: CDR1 LNHDA, CDR2 SQIVND (reference sequence). Trimming left V 7 bases short and J 1 base short, with 7 bases between. This CDR3 is built from 12 residues. The chain's CDR3 is CASTGGNYGYTF. CDR3 in DNA: TGTGCCAGTACCGGGGGTAACTATGGCTACACCTTC.